These 10 T cell receptor beta chains came from one sample sequenced in a study of beta chain features in type 1 diabetes. Expressed TCRB transcripts were sequenced, since all the RNA that had been isolated was reverse transcribed. Sequenced by immunoSEQ multiplex PCR; TCRdb stores in-frame clones only, minus some. The sample lists almost 350,000 clones; 8% were seen once. The specimen was central memory CD4+ T cells from blood. The receptors were sampled from a woman younger than 30 in good health.

In DNA, the CDR3 is TGTGCCATCAGTGAAGGACTAGCGGGAGTGGGGAACACAGATACGCAGTATTTT. This sequence encodes CAISEGLAGVGNTDTQYF. V and J are TRBV10-3 and TRBJ2-3, with TRBD2 matching over 13 bases. CDR1 and CDR2 (germline): ENHRY, SYGVKD. The CDR3 consists of 18 residues. V dropped 3 bases and J dropped 2; count of bases not matched to a gene: 8.

The gene calls are TRBV7-2 and TRBJ2-3; D not resolved. The germline V and J ends were trimmed by 5 bases and 6 bases, with 9 bases remaining between them. Germline CDR1 reads SGHTA; CDR2 reads FQGNSA. The CDR3 is 12 amino acids. CDR3 region: CASSQETDTQYF. Here the CDR3 DNA reads TGTGCCAGCAGCCAAGAAACGGATACGCAGTATTTT.

This clone was picked up a small number of times. The chain links TRBV6-4 to TRBJ2-3; maybe TRBD2 (6 bases). This CDR3 has 14 amino acids. V was pared by 4 bases and J by 4 bases, with 12 bases between. CDR1 and CDR2 (germline): MRHNA, SNTAGT. CDR3 bases: TGTGCCAGCAGTGCTGGAGGGGACGCAGATACGCAGTATTTT. It is translated as CASSAGGDADTQYF.

V is TRBV4-2 and J is TRBJ2-7; 7 nucleotides align to TRBD2. The CDR3 sequence is 16 residues long. V lost 3 bases to trimming and J lost 6 bases; unmatched junction nucleotides: 14. The V gene's germline CDR1 is LGHNA and CDR2 YNFKEQ. The CDR3 DNA follows: TGTGCCAGCAGCCAGGCCCTGGGGCAGCGGGAACGCGAGCAGTACTTC. As protein: CASSQALGQREREQYF.

This clone has a handful of counts. V gene TRBV7-2 combines with J gene TRBJ2-7, with D unclear. V dropped 3 bases and J dropped 5 bases, with 14 bases sitting between them. CDR3 size: 14 residues. Germline-derived CDR1 and CDR2 are SGHTA and FQGNSA. The CDR3 DNA is TGTGCCAGCAGCTTGTCAAGGCATAGTAACGAGCAGTACTTC. This sequence encodes CASSLSRHSNEQYF.

This rearrangement joins TRBV27 to TRBJ2-7; 10 bases line up with TRBD1. The CDR3 has 13 amino acids. Germline lookup yields CDR1 MNHEY and CDR2 SMNVEV (reference sequence). V shed 6 bases and J 3 bases; nucleotides not matched to a gene: 2. CDR3 in DNA: TGTGCCAGCAGGGACAGGGGGTTCTACGAGCAGTACTTC. Translated: CASRDRGFYEQYF.

This chain uses TRBV6-5 with TRBJ1-2; perhaps TRBD1 as D (5 bases). The CDR3 loop spans 14 amino acids. Germline CDR1 MNHEY, CDR2 SVGAGI. V was shortened by 5 bases and J by 4 bases, with 14 bases between the two germline ends. The DNA for the CDR3 is TGTGCCAGCAGTCAGGGTTGGTCTCGCTATGGCTACACCTTC. It codes for CASSQGWSRYGYTF.

The gene calls are TRBV18 and TRBJ2-7; possibly TRBD1 or TRBD2 for D (7 bases each). V lost 3 bases, J lost 0 bases, and 15 bases lay in between. This CDR3 is 16 amino acids long. Per the germline V gene, CDR1 is KGHSH and CDR2 is LQKENI. This CDR3 is CASSPRGRGGSYEQYF. The CDR3 nucleotides are TGTGCCAGCTCACCCCGGGGCAGGGGGGGCTCCTACGAGCAGTACTTC.

This clone appeared many times. The rearrangement joins TRBV28 to TRBJ1-3; unclear D gene. Germline values: CDR1 MDHEN, CDR2 SYDVKM. The CDR3 runs 16 residues. The V end was cut by 2 bases, the J end by 2 bases, with 13 bases between. The CDR3 region has the DNA TGTGCCAGCAGTTTAGCAGTAGTTCGGGCTGGAAACACCATATATTTT. Its protein is CASSLAVVRAGNTIYF.

This clone has just a few counts. Given a much more abundant clone one base away, this may be a read error. V and J are TRBV10-3 and TRBJ2-3, with 10 bases aligning to TRBD1. The length of the CDR3 is 13 residues. The germline CDR1 and CDR2 sequences are ENHRY and SYGVKD. The V and J ends lost 10 bases and 2 bases, in that order; junction bases with no gene match: 3. CDR3 nucleotide sequence: TGTGCCACCGGGACAGGGGACACAGATACGCAGTATTTT. Translated: CATGTGDTDTQYF.